This T cell receptor (beta chain) was found in a study of neurological immune-mediated disorders. This clonotype has at least ten counts. Antigen unknown. The unsorted libraries originated from 2 million PBMCs kept at -80 C. General study results and limits: The greatest TCR clonal expansion appeared in HTLV-1-associated myelopathy and the smallest, falling below healthy controls, in multiple sclerosis.

The CDR3 is 14 residues long. The trim removed 4 bases at V and 6 bases at J, leaving 6 bases unmatched. Per germline, CDR1 SGHTA and CDR2 FQGNSA. The cDNA came from 5'RACE, which used 10-nucleotide random UMIs. TCRdb re-called the 5' RACE reads with MiXCR, one entry per CDR3 protein. The sample comprises roughly 60,000 distinct CDR3 sequences, approximately 10% of which are singletons, and 1.5% to 2% rests with the top ten. The chain has TRBV7-2 and TRBJ1-5, with TRBD1 matching 7 bases. This clonotype originated in a man aged 60 to 75 in good health. The sequencing input was PBMCs. The CDR3 bases are TGTGCCAGCAGCTCCCAACAGGGGAGTCAGCCCCAGCATTTT. Its translation: CASSSQQGSQPQHF.